These 28 T cell receptor beta chains were all obtained from the same sample, sequenced in a study of shared clonotypes between healthy human individuals. TCRdb keeps only in-frame clones here, not all; method: immunoSEQ multiplex PCR. This sample has more than 200,000 clones, with 65% found just once. The sample was memory CD4+ T cells sorted from blood. Subset noted: CD45RA-negative fraction. These receptor sequences come from a man between 25 and 39 years old in good health.

The chain joins TRBV21-1 to TRBJ2-7; the table's D call, TRBD1, has no DNA check behind it. TRBV21-1 is a documented pseudogene. This CDR3 is built from 15 residues. The CDR3 here is CASSGKGHHSYEQYF. The DNA for the CDR3 is TGTGCCAGCAGCGGTAAGGGACATCACTCCTACGAGCAGTACTTC.

The gene calls are TRBV29-1 and TRBJ2-5, with a possible D match to TRBD1 (5 bases). Per the germline V gene, CDR1 is SQVTM and CDR2 is ANQGSEA. Deletions cut 4 bases from V and 1 base from J, with 13 bases between. The CDR3 has 14 amino acids. The CDR3 here is CSVAGPSSQETQYF. DNA for the CDR3: TGCAGCGTTGCAGGGCCCTCGAGCCAAGAGACCCAGTACTTC.

A note on this clone: Other DNA sequences of this sample code for an identical CDR3. The chain recombines TRBV5-1 with TRBJ1-4, with 9 bases lining up with TRBD1. Germline CDR1 reads SGHRS; CDR2 reads YFSETQ. CDR3 length: 15 amino acids. The V gene end was trimmed by 7 bases and the J gene end by 7 bases; junction bases not matched to a gene: 11. The CDR3 sequence: CASSTGGAGSEKLFF. Here the CDR3 DNA reads TGCGCCAGCTCCACAGGGGGCGCAGGCAGTGAAAAACTGTTTTTT.

This chain links TRBV7-9 with TRBJ2-7, with D hard to call. Germline CDR1 SEHNR, CDR2 FQNEAQ (reference sequence). Deletions cut 0 bases from V and 1 base from J, with 7 bases between. This CDR3 contains 14 residues. DNA for the CDR3: TGTGCCAGCAGCTTAGCGGGTTGGTCCTACGAGCAGTACTTC. It translates to CASSLAGWSYEQYF.

For this clone: Other DNA sequences in this sample translate to the same CDR3. The chain uses TRBV5-1 and TRBJ2-3, with D uncertain. Trimming cost V 6 bases and J 0 bases, with 11 bases left between them. This CDR3 comprises 14 residues. Germline V CDR1 and CDR2: SGHRS, YFSETQ. The CDR3, as DNA: TGCGCCAGCATGCGTGGCGGAAGCACAGATACGCAGTATTTT. This sequence encodes CASMRGGSTDTQYF.

This clone appeared many times. In nucleotides, the CDR3 is TGTGCCAGCAGTTCCCCGACAGGGAAGAATGAGGCTTTCTTT. The encoded protein is CASSSPTGKNEAFF. The chain uses TRBV27 and TRBJ1-1, with 7 bases lining up with TRBD1. CDR3 length: 14 residues. Germline V lookup: CDR1 MNHEY, CDR2 SMNVEV (reference sequence). Germline trimming cut 4 bases from V and 11 bases from J; bases unmatched to any gene: 13.

V and J are TRBV7-2 and TRBJ1-3; D gene ambiguous. Trimming pared 2 bases from V and 4 bases from J, leaving 9 bases between. The CDR3 totals 14 residues. Per germline, CDR1 SGHTA and CDR2 FQGNSA. In DNA, the CDR3 is TGTGCCAGCAGCTTAAAGAGAGCCGGAAACACCATATATTTT. Its protein product is CASSLKRAGNTIYF.

The genes are TRBV7-6 and TRBJ1-5; 7 nucleotides match TRBD1. The CDR3 covers 14 residues. V gave up 2 bases and J gave up 5 bases; unmatched junction bases: 3. Germline-derived CDR1 and CDR2 are SGHVS and FNYEAQ. The CDR3 nucleotides are TGTGCCAGCAGCTTAAACAGGGGTGATCAGCCCCAGCATTTT. Amino acids: CASSLNRGDQPQHF.

The chain combines TRBV18 with TRBJ2-2; no firm D call. V was pared by 3 bases and J by 6 bases, with 17 bases between. The CDR3 sequence is 16 residues long. CDR1 is KGHSH, CDR2 LQKENI, per germline. Here the CDR3 reads CASSPRLLDRAGELFF. The CDR3 region has the DNA TGTGCCAGCTCACCGAGGCTGCTCGATCGGGCCGGGGAGCTGTTTTTT.

This sequence joins TRBV7-8 and TRBJ2-5; 7 nucleotides line up with TRBD2. Germline assignment: CDR1 SGHVS and CDR2 FQNEAQ. The CDR3 is made up of 14 amino acids. J lost 4 bases, V lost 1 base, and 3 bases had no gene match. The CDR3 sequence: CASSLGGSLETQYF. DNA of the CDR3: TGTGCCAGCAGCTTAGGCGGGAGTCTAGAGACCCAGTACTTC.

This chain links TRBV28 with TRBJ1-5; D unresolved. V was trimmed by 0 bases and J by 0 bases, leaving 6 bases between them. The CDR3 consists of 15 residues. CDR1 MDHEN and CDR2 SYDVKM come from the germline V gene. CDR3 protein: CASSLWVGSNQPQHF. CDR3 DNA sequence: TGTGCCAGCAGTTTATGGGTAGGTAGCAATCAGCCCCAGCATTTT.

V usage is TRBV29-1 and J usage is TRBJ2-7; TRBD1 might be the D (6 bases). The CDR3 is made up of 14 amino acids. The germline gives CDR1 SQVTM, CDR2 ANQGSEA. Between the trimmed V and J ends, which lost 6 bases and 4 bases, there was a span of 19 bases. This CDR3 is CSVPKAGELYEQYF. As DNA, the CDR3 is TGCAGCGTCCCGAAAGCAGGGGAATTATACGAGCAGTACTTC.

This clone was detected a few times. The chain couples TRBV4-3 to TRBJ2-1, with D perhaps matching TRBD2 (5 bases). The V gene lost 0 bases and the J gene lost 8 bases, with 26 bases spanning the gap. Germline CDR1 and CDR2: LGHNA and YSLEER. The CDR3 contains 19 residues. The CDR3 here is CASSQDIARRGSRADEQFF. For the CDR3, the DNA is TGCGCCAGCAGCCAAGATATCGCTAGACGTGGGAGTAGGGCCGATGAGCAGTTCTTC.

This rearrangement joins TRBV11-3 to TRBJ2-1; TRBD2 is a possible D gene (5 bases). The CDR3 has 16 amino acids. V lost 4 bases and J lost 0, with 13 bases in between. Germline values: CDR1 SGHNT, CDR2 YENEEA. The CDR3 DNA follows: TGTGCCAGCAGCTCGGGCGGTGGGAGCTCCTACAATGAGCAGTTCTTC. This sequence encodes CASSSGGGSSYNEQFF. Filled out from reference TRBV11-3 and TRBJ2-1, the complete variable domain reads EAGVVQSPRYKIIEKKQPVAFWCNPISGHNTLYWYLQNLGQGPELLIRYENEEAVDDSQLPKDRFSAERLKGVDSTLKIQPAELGDSAVYLCASSSGGGSSYNEQFFGPGTRLTVL.

The rearrangement joins TRBV9 to TRBJ2-1; 9 bases fit TRBD2. The CDR3 has 17 amino acids. After removal of 0 bases from V and 2 bases from J, the junction contained 6 bases not matched to a gene. Per germline, CDR1 SGDLS and CDR2 YYNGEE. CDR3 nucleotides: TGTGCCAGCAGCGTAGACGGCGGGAGGGCCGCCTACAATGAGCAGTTCTTC. Its protein product is CASSVDGGRAAYNEQFF.

The chain combines TRBV6-5 with TRBJ1-1; D not resolved. The CDR3 has 14 residues. The V and J ends lost 2 bases and 1 base respectively, with 8 bases between them. Per the germline V gene, CDR1 is MNHEY and CDR2 is SVGAGI. CDR3 in amino acids: CASSYGTGNTEAFF. The CDR3 DNA sequence: TGTGCCAGCAGTTACGGTACGGGGAACACTGAAGCTTTCTTT.

The sample holds a few counts of this clone. V usage is TRBV10-3 and J usage is TRBJ1-2; the D gene is possibly TRBD1 (5 bases). Trimming cost V 2 bases and J 4 bases, with 11 bases left between them. Germline V gene sequence: CDR1 ENHRY, CDR2 SYGVKD. CDR3 size: 14 residues. CDR3 coding DNA: TGTGCCATCAGTGAGAGGGGCAGGGTCTATGGCTACACCTTC. It encodes CAISERGRVYGYTF.

This clone was counted a single time. The chain carries TRBV7-2 and TRBJ2-2; maybe TRBD1 (5 bases). Trimming pared 5 bases from V and 2 bases from J, leaving 9 bases between. The CDR3 loop spans 14 amino acids. In germline, CDR1 is SGHTA, CDR2 FQGNSA. CDR3 in amino acids: CASSKGPNTGELFF. In nucleotides, the CDR3 is TGTGCCAGCAGCAAGGGGCCAAACACCGGGGAGCTGTTTTTT.

J is TRBJ2-7 and V is TRBV29-1, with D tentatively TRBD2 (7 bases). The CDR3 extends over 13 amino acids. The germline V and J ends were trimmed by 0 bases and 7 bases, with 13 bases remaining between them. Germline assignment: CDR1 SQVTM and CDR2 ANQGSEA. CDR3 loop: CSVEDRGGDEQYF. In nucleotides, the CDR3 is TGCAGCGTTGAAGATCGAGGGGGGGATGAGCAGTACTTC.

The V call is TRBV5-1, the J call TRBJ2-2; 8 bases map to TRBD1. V lost 6 bases to trimming and J lost 5 bases; unmatched junction nucleotides: 6. This CDR3 is built from 14 residues. CDR1 and CDR2 from the germline V gene are SGHRS and YFSETQ. The CDR3 region has the DNA TGCGCCAGCACCAAGACAGGGGAGACCGGGGAGCTGTTTTTT. Translated: CASTKTGETGELFF.

This clone was detected only once. The CDR3 DNA follows: TGTGCCAGCAGCCCCCACCCCAGGACTAGCGGGGTGGGAAACATTCAGTACTTC. As protein: CASSPHPRTSGVGNIQYF. V gene TRBV9 combines with J gene TRBJ2-4; 12 bases fit TRBD2. V shed 4 bases and J 6 bases; nucleotides not matched to a gene: 14. This CDR3 comprises 18 residues. Germline CDR1 SGDLS, CDR2 YYNGEE.

This clone was observed once. This chain joins TRBV14 and TRBJ2-4; possibly TRBD1 for D (6 bases). The CDR3 consists of 19 residues. Trimming pared 1 base from V and 1 base from J, leaving 20 bases between. CDR1 and CDR2 (germline): SGHDN, FVKESK. The CDR3 protein is CASSQGGLWSGAAKNIQYF. Written as DNA, the CDR3 is TGTGCCAGCAGCCAAGGGGGATTGTGGTCAGGGGCGGCCAAAAACATTCAGTACTTC.

CDR3 DNA: TGTGCCAGCCGCAGCCAAGGCAATCAGCCCCAGCATTTT. Its protein product is CASRSQGNQPQHF. The chain couples TRBV6-6 to TRBJ1-5; D ambiguous. This CDR3 is 13 amino acids long. Germline V gene sequence: CDR1 MNHNY, CDR2 SVGAGI (reference sequence). V gave up 8 bases and J gave up 2 bases, with 10 bases separating them.

The V gene is TRBV15, the J gene TRBJ1-2; D gene uncertain. The CDR3 extends over 13 amino acids. The V end lost 3 bases, the J end lost 3 bases, and 8 bases lay between the germline ends. In germline, CDR1 is LNHNV, CDR2 YYDKDF (reference sequence). The CDR3 DNA reads as TGTGCCACCAGCAGGGGAGTGGACTATGGCTACACCTTC. The encoded protein is CATSRGVDYGYTF. The variable domain in full, completed from reference TRBV15 and TRBJ1-2, reads DAMVIQNPRYQVTQFGKPVTLSCSQTLNHNVMYWYQQKSSQAPKLLFHYYDKDFNNEADTPDNFQSRRPNTSFCFLDIRSPGLGDTAMYLCATSRGVDYGYTFGSGTRLTVV.

Only a few counts were recorded for this clone. This chain joins TRBV27 and TRBJ1-5; D gene ambiguous. V was shortened by 2 bases and J by 6 bases, with 8 bases between the two germline ends. CDR3 length equals 13 residues. Germline-derived CDR1 and CDR2 are MNHEY and SMNVEV (reference sequence). CDR3 in amino acids: CASSLGAVQPQHF. CDR3 DNA: TGTGCCAGCAGTTTAGGCGCCGTTCAGCCCCAGCATTTT.

V gene TRBV5-1 combines with J gene TRBJ2-7, with TRBD1 matching over 7 bases. Germline CDR1 SGHRS, CDR2 YFSETQ. Trimming at V came to 2 bases and at J to 7 bases, leaving 9 bases not matched to a gene. CDR3 size: 14 residues. The CDR3 nucleotides are TGCGCCAGCAGCTTAGGACAGGCCGGTGGGGAGCAGTACTTC. Its protein product is CASSLGQAGGEQYF.

About this clone: The identical CDR3 is also encoded by other nucleotide sequences in the sample. The chain combines TRBV5-1 with TRBJ2-7, with D tentatively TRBD2 (6 bases). The CDR3 contains 15 residues. Trimming took 4 bases from V and 0 from J, leaving 14 bases between them. Germline CDR1 and CDR2: SGHRS and YFSETQ. The CDR3 is CASSGTGLRSYEQYF. For the CDR3, the DNA is TGCGCCAGCAGCGGAACGGGACTCCGCTCCTACGAGCAGTACTTC.

The V call is TRBV20-1, the J call TRBJ2-1; D remains ambiguous. The length of the CDR3 is 11 residues. Trimming pared 4 bases from V and 4 bases from J, leaving 5 bases between. Germline CDR1 DFQATT, CDR2 SNEGSKA (reference sequence). The CDR3 loop reads CSANSYNEQFF. The CDR3 DNA sequence: TGCAGTGCTAATAGTTACAATGAGCAGTTCTTC.